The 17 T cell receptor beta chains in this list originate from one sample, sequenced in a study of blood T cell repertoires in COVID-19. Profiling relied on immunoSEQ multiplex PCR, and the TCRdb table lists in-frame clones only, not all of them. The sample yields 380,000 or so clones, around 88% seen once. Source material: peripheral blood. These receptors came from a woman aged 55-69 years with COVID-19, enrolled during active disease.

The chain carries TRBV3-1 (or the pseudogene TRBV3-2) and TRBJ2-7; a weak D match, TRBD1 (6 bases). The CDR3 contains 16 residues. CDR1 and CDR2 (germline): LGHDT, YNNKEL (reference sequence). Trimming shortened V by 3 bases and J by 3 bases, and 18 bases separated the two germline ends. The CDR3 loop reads CASSHFSDRNFYEQYF. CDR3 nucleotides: TGTGCCAGCAGCCACTTCTCGGACAGAAACTTCTACGAGCAGTACTTC.

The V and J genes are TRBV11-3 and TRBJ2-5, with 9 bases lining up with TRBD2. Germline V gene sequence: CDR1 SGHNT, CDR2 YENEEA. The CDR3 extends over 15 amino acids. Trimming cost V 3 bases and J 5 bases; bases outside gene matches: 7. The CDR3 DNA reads TGTGCCAGCAGCTTCGGGACTAGCCCCCCCGAGACCCAGTACTTC. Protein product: CASSFGTSPPETQYF. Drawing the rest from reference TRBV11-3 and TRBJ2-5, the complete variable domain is EAGVVQSPRYKIIEKKQPVAFWCNPISGHNTLYWYLQNLGQGPELLIRYENEEAVDDSQLPKDRFSAERLKGVDSTLKIQPAELGDSAVYLCASSFGTSPPETQYFGPGTRLLVL.

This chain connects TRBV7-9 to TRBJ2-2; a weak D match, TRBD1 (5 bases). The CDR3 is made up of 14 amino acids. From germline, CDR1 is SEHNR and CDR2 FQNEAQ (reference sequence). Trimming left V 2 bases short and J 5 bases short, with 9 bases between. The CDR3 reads CASSLFQGTGELFF. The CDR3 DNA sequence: TGTGCCAGCAGCTTATTTCAGGGAACCGGGGAGCTGTTTTTT.

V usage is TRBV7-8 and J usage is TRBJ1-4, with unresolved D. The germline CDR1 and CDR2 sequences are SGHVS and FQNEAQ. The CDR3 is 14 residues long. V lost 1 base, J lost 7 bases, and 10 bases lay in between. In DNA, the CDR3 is TGTGCCAGCAGCTTAGTTGGTTCGGGTGAAAAACTGTTTTTT. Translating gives CASSLVGSGEKLFF.

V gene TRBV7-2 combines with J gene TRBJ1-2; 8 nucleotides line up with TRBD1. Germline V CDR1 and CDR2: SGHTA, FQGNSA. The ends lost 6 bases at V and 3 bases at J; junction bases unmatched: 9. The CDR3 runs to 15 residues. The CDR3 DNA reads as TGTGCCAGCAGGCGCGGCTTGGACAGGGACTATGGCTACACCTTC. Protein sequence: CASRRGLDRDYGYTF.

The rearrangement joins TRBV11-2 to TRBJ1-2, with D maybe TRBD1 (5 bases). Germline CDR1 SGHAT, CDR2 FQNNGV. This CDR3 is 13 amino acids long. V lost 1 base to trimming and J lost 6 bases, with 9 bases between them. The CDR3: CASSLVGRDGYTF. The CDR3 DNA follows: TGTGCCAGCAGCTTAGTGGGCAGGGATGGCTACACCTTC. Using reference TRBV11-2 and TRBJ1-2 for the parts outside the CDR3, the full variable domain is EAGVAQSPRYKIIEKRQSVAFWCNPISGHATLYWYQQILGQGPKLLIQFQNNGVVDDSQLPKDRFSAERLKGVDSTLKIQPAKLEDSAVYLCASSLVGRDGYTFGSGTRLTVV.

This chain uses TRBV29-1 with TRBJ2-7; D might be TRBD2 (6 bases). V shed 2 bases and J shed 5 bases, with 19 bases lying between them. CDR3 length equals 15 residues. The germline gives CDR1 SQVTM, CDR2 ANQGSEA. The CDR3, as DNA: TGCAGCGTTGAACGGCCAGGGACTGGCACCGACGAGCAGTACTTC. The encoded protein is CSVERPGTGTDEQYF.

Here the CDR3 DNA reads TGTGCCTGGAGTTCAACGGTTGGGACAACCTGGGGTTCACCCCTCCACTTT. The encoded protein is CAWSSTVGTTWGSPLHF. The V gene is TRBV30, the J gene TRBJ1-6, with a weak D call TRBD1 (6 bases). This CDR3 has 17 residues. V was pared by 2 bases and J by 9 bases, with 23 bases between. Germline CDR1 is GTSNPN and CDR2 is SVGIG (reference sequence). Together with reference TRBV30 and TRBJ1-6, the CDR3 gives the full variable domain: SQTIHQWPATLVQPVGSPLSLECTVEGTSNPNLYWYRQAAGRGLQLLFYSVGIGQISSEVPQNLSASRPQDRQFILSSKKLLLSDSGFYLCAWSSTVGTTWGSPLHFGNGTRLTVT.

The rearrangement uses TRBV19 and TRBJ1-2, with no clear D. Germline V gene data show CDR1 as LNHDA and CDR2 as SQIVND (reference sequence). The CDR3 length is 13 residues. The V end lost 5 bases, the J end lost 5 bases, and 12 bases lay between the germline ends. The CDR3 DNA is TGTGCCAGTAGTTGGGAGGAGTCGTATGGCTACACCTTC. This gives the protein CASSWEESYGYTF.

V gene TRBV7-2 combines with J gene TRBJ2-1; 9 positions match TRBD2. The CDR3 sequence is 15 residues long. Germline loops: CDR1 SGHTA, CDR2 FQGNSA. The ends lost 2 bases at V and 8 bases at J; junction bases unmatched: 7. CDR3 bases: TGTGCCAGCAGCTTATCGGGCGGGGGGGCGGATGAGCAGTTCTTC. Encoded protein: CASSLSGGGADEQFF.

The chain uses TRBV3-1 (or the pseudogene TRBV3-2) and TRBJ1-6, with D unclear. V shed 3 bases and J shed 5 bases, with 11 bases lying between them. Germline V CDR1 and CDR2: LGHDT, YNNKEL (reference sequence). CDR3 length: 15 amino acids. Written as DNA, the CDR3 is TGTGCCAGCAGCCAGGGGTGGCGGGATAATTCACCCCTCCACTTT. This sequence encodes CASSQGWRDNSPLHF.

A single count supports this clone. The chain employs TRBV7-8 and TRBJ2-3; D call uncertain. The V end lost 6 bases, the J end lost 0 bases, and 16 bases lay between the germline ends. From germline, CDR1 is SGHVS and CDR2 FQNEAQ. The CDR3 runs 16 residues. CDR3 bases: TGTGCCAGCAGTAGACTCTACCCTCCTAGCACAGATACGCAGTATTTT. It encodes CASSRLYPPSTDTQYF.

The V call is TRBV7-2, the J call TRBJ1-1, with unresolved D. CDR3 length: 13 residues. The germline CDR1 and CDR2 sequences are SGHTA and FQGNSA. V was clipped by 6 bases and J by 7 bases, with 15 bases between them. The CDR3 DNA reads TGTGCCAGCAGTTTTCCCACCACAGATGAAGCTTTCTTT. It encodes CASSFPTTDEAFF.

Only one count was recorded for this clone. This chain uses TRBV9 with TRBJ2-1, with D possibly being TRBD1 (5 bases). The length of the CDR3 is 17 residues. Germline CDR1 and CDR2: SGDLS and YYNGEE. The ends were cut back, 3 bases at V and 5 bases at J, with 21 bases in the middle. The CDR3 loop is CASSAPAGKTIHNEQFF. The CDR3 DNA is TGTGCCAGCAGCGCTCCAGCAGGGAAAACCATACACAATGAGCAGTTCTTC.

The chain's CDR3 is CASSLTSGGALEQFF. CDR3 nucleotides: TGTGCCAGCAGCCTTACTAGCGGGGGGGCTCTTGAGCAGTTCTTC. This chain joins TRBV14 and TRBJ2-1; 13 bases agree with TRBD2. Germline CDR1 is SGHDN and CDR2 is FVKESK. The ends lost 4 bases at V and 9 bases at J; junction bases unmatched: 6. CDR3 length equals 15 residues.

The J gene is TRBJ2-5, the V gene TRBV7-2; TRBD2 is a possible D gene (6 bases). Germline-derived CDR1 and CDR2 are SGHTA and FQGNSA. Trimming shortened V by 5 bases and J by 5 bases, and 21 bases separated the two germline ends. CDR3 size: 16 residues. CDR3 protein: CASSPFAGSPLETQYF. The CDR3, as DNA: TGTGCCAGCAGCCCCTTCGCGGGAAGTCCCCTCGAGACCCAGTACTTC.

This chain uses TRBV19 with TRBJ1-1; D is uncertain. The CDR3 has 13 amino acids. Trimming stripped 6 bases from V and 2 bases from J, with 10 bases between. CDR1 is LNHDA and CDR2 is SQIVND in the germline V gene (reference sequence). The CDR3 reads CASRRQANTEAFF. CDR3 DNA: TGTGCCAGTAGGAGACAAGCCAACACTGAAGCTTTCTTT.